Listed here are 18 T cell receptor beta chains from one sample, sequenced in a study of blood T cell repertoires in COVID-19 (dated by TCRdb to about 2020). Libraries were prepared through the immunoSEQ multiplex PCR assay. As stored in TCRdb, this immuneACCESS dataset retains in-frame rearrangements with V and J assigned. A fraction of the clones does not appear; measured against another copy, unresolved V genes explain less than half of the discrepancy, and the remainder lacks a known reason. The sample has 150,000 to 200,000 clones on record, more than 65% of them singletons. 11% to 15% of the sample is held by the ten biggest clonotypes. Material: peripheral blood. The receptors shown here come from a woman of 80 years or more with acute or convalescent COVID-19.

In its sample, this clone was seen a few times. The gene calls are TRBV2 and TRBJ2-6, with TRBD1 matching over 8 bases. The V gene's germline CDR1 is SNHLY and CDR2 FYNNEI. This CDR3 region has 17 residues. Germline trimming cut 6 bases from V and 2 bases from J; bases unmatched to any gene: 9. CDR3 in amino acids: CASRGWAGGTGANVLTF. CDR3 DNA: TGTGCCAGCAGGGGCTGGGCAGGGGGCACTGGGGCCAACGTCCTGACTTTC.

The chain links TRBV6-6 to TRBJ1-1, with 9 bases fitting TRBD1. J lost 0 bases, V lost 5 bases, and 4 bases had no gene match. The CDR3 covers 15 residues. Germline CDR1 reads MNHNY; CDR2 reads SVGAGI (reference sequence). The CDR3 spells CASSRGQGMNTEAFF. Here the CDR3 DNA reads TGTGCCAGCAGTCGGGGACAGGGAATGAACACTGAAGCTTTCTTT.

The chain combines TRBV30 with TRBJ1-3; D unresolved. The V gene lost 0 bases and the J gene lost 0 bases, with 6 bases spanning the gap. Germline-derived CDR1 and CDR2 are GTSNPN and SVGIG (reference sequence). The CDR3 has 14 residues. The CDR3 DNA reads TGTGCCTGGAGTGTAACGAGCTCTGGAAACACCATATATTTT. Amino acid sequence: CAWSVTSSGNTIYF.

The chain carries TRBV7-6 and TRBJ2-3; D possibly corresponds to TRBD2 (5 bases). The V gene lost 4 bases and the J gene lost 8 bases, with 7 bases spanning the gap. Germline CDR1 and CDR2: SGHVS and FNYEAQ. The CDR3 is 11 amino acids. CDR3 amino acids: CASSYEGTQYF. DNA of the CDR3: TGTGCCAGCAGCTATGAGGGTACGCAGTATTTT.

The rearrangement joins TRBV5-1 to TRBJ1-2, with 7 positions matching TRBD1. The junction had 14 bases not matched to a gene; V was cut back by 4 bases and J by 5 bases. Germline V gives CDR1 SGHRS, CDR2 YFSETQ. This CDR3 is built from 16 residues. The CDR3 DNA reads TGCGCCAGCAGCAGCGCCGGGACAGATAATACATATGGCTACACCTTC. Amino acid sequence: CASSSAGTDNTYGYTF.

The J gene is TRBJ1-1, the V gene TRBV4-1; 9 bases are a match to TRBD1. This CDR3 has 15 residues. V lost 4 bases, J lost 5 bases, and 8 bases stayed unmatched. Germline V gives CDR1 MGHRA, CDR2 YSYEKL. The CDR3 sequence is CASSPGQGPGTEAFF. The CDR3 region has the DNA TGCGCCAGCAGCCCTGGACAGGGGCCAGGGACTGAAGCTTTCTTT.

V and J are TRBV7-2 and TRBJ1-2, with TRBD1 identical over 7 bases. Trimming took 5 bases from V and 4 from J; bases not matched to a gene: 10. CDR1 is SGHTA and CDR2 is FQGNSA in the germline V gene. This CDR3 region has 15 residues. CDR3 protein: CASSVGRGNPYGYTF. The CDR3 DNA reads as TGTGCCAGCAGCGTAGGCAGGGGGAATCCCTATGGCTACACCTTC.

This clone was observed a few times. The V gene is TRBV9, the J gene TRBJ1-4, with 8 nucleotides matching TRBD1. The V and J ends lost 1 base and 5 bases, in that order; junction bases with no gene match: 4. CDR1 SGDLS and CDR2 YYNGEE come from the germline V gene. This CDR3 spans 15 amino acids. CDR3 region: CASSVRDRRNEKLFF. The CDR3 region has the DNA TGTGCCAGCAGCGTAAGGGACAGGAGAAATGAAAAACTGTTTTTT.

The chain is built from TRBV19 and TRBJ2-3; possibly TRBD1 for D (5 bases). There are 15 residues in the CDR3. V was trimmed by 2 bases and J by 1 base, leaving 10 bases between them. Germline V CDR1 and CDR2: LNHDA, SQIVND (reference sequence). CDR3 sequence reads: CASSISRVRTDTQYF. DNA for the CDR3: TGTGCCAGTAGTATATCCAGGGTGCGCACAGATACGCAGTATTTT.

The chain uses TRBV9 and TRBJ2-7; 14 positions agree with TRBD2. The CDR3 runs 17 residues. Germline CDR1 and CDR2: SGDLS and YYNGEE. Losses at the gene ends were 4 bases for V and 7 bases for J; bases not matched to a gene: 13. The CDR3 sequence: CASSPNTGTSGGEEQYF. CDR3 DNA sequence: TGTGCCAGCAGCCCGAATACCGGGACTAGCGGGGGAGAGGAGCAGTACTTC.

This sequence joins TRBV12-5 and TRBJ2-7, with D unresolved. The germline gives CDR1 LGHNT, CDR2 FRNRAP. The V end lost 0 bases, the J end lost 2 bases, and 5 bases lay between the germline ends. This CDR3 comprises 13 residues. The CDR3 here is CASGLVPTYEQYF. Written as DNA, the CDR3 is TGTGCTAGTGGTTTGGTACCTACCTACGAGCAGTACTTC.

J is TRBJ1-5 and V is TRBV20-1, with 7 nucleotides matching TRBD1. V lost 3 bases and J lost 2; bases outside the gene matches: 13. The CDR3 covers 17 residues. Germline V gene data show CDR1 as DFQATT and CDR2 as SNEGSKA (reference sequence). The CDR3 region has the DNA TGCAGTGCTAGTGACCCTACGACAGGGTATGGCAATCAGCCCCAGCATTTT. It specifies CSASDPTTGYGNQPQHF.

The chain joins TRBV12-3 or TRBV12-4 to TRBJ2-7, with 8 bases lining up with TRBD2. After removal of 7 bases from V and 3 bases from J, the junction contained 5 bases not matched to a gene. CDR3 length: 13 residues. CDR3 nucleotide sequence: TGTGCCAGCAAAGCGGGAGTAGGCTACGAGCAGTACTTC. It encodes CASKAGVGYEQYF.

The chain links TRBV27 to TRBJ2-2; the match to TRBD2 covers 9 bases. Losses at the gene ends were 5 bases for V and 6 bases for J; bases not matched to a gene: 13. The CDR3 is 17 amino acids. Germline CDR1 is MNHEY and CDR2 is SMNVEV (reference sequence). The CDR3 sequence: CASSPLTGTSSPGELFF. The DNA for the CDR3 is TGTGCCAGCAGTCCCTTAACCGGGACTAGCAGCCCCGGGGAGCTGTTTTTT.

The chain recombines TRBV2 with TRBJ2-3; D uncertain. Trimming took 6 bases from V and 4 from J, leaving 17 bases between them. The CDR3 contains 15 residues. Per germline, CDR1 SNHLY and CDR2 FYNNEI. CDR3 bases: TGTGCCAGCAGGCATACTCAGAGCGCGGCAGATACGCAGTATTTT. Amino acid sequence: CASRHTQSAADTQYF.

V and J are TRBV6-5 and TRBJ2-1; weak D call: TRBD1 (5 bases). CDR1 and CDR2 (germline): MNHEY, SVGAGI. V was clipped by 6 bases and J by 3 bases, with 12 bases between them. The CDR3 spans 14 residues. CDR3 nucleotide sequence: TGTGCCAGCAGACAAGCCCAGGGCTACAATGAGCAGTTCTTC. This gives the protein CASRQAQGYNEQFF.

The chain couples TRBV28 to TRBJ1-1; D may be TRBD1 (5 bases). The CDR3 extends over 12 amino acids. V was shortened by 2 bases and J by 8 bases, with 9 bases between the two germline ends. In germline, CDR1 is MDHEN, CDR2 SYDVKM. CDR3 loop: CASSLAQGEAFF. The CDR3 region has the DNA TGTGCCAGCAGTTTAGCCCAGGGCGAAGCTTTCTTT.

The J gene is TRBJ1-5, the V gene TRBV24-1, with D possibly TRBD1 on 6 matching bases. Per the germline V gene, CDR1 is KGHDR and CDR2 is SFDVKD. This CDR3 comprises 14 residues. V gave up 4 bases and J gave up 3 bases, with 9 bases separating them. The CDR3 reads CATSDGDTNQPQHF. CDR3 nucleotides: TGTGCCACCAGTGACGGGGACACCAATCAGCCCCAGCATTTT.